The 6 T cell receptor beta chains given below trace back to one sample, sequenced in a study of T cell responses to AZD1222 COVID-19 vaccine. The data were produced by immunoSEQ multiplex PCR, yet TCRdb's version contains in-frame clones alone and is incomplete. The data show 140,000 to 150,000 clones, around nine tenths seen once. This material consisted of peripheral blood, taken 28 days after the second AZD1222 dose. The receptor set was obtained from an adult who received the AZD1222 COVID-19 vaccine.

A note on this clone: Other DNA sequences in the same sample also yield this CDR3. The gene calls are TRBV12-3 or TRBV12-4 and TRBJ1-2; D is undetermined. CDR3 length: 12 residues. Trimming left V 5 bases short and J 5 bases short, with 9 bases between. The DNA of the CDR3 is TGTGCCAGCAGTCCGACGGGATATGGCTACACCTTC. Residues: CASSPTGYGYTF.

This chain uses TRBV5-1 with TRBJ2-4, with no clear D. The CDR3 length is 14 residues. V was shortened by 3 bases and J by 6 bases, with 13 bases between the two germline ends. Germline V gene sequence: CDR1 SGHRS, CDR2 YFSETQ. CDR3 sequence reads: CASSSQVSGNIQYF. Written as DNA, the CDR3 is TGCGCCAGCAGCTCCCAGGTGTCCGGAAACATTCAGTACTTC.

This chain links TRBV5-8 with TRBJ1-4; 9 bases are a match to TRBD1. The CDR3 has 16 amino acids. The V segment lost 4 bases and the J segment 11 bases; nucleotides outside the gene matches: 15. CDR1 SGHTS and CDR2 YDEGEE come from the germline V gene. This CDR3 is CASSRRDLTGGHKLFF. CDR3 in DNA: TGTGCCAGCAGCAGGCGGGATTTGACAGGGGGTCACAAACTGTTTTTT.

In this sample, this clone turned up once. The chain recombines TRBV11-2 with TRBJ2-1, with unresolved D. Germline V gene sequence: CDR1 SGHAT, CDR2 FQNNGV. The length of the CDR3 is 14 residues. V gave up 1 base and J gave up 7 bases, with 11 bases separating them. CDR3 sequence: CASSLVPDINEQFF. CDR3 DNA sequence: TGTGCCAGCAGCTTAGTACCCGATATAAATGAGCAGTTCTTC.

The rearrangement uses TRBV19 and TRBJ1-6, with D perhaps matching TRBD1 (6 bases). The germline V gene encodes CDR1 LNHDA and CDR2 SQIVND (reference sequence). V dropped 4 bases and J dropped 0 bases, with 19 bases sitting between them. The CDR3 has 19 amino acids. The DNA for the CDR3 is TGTGCCAGTAGTAGGTCCAGGACAGCCCCGAGCTCCTATAATTCACCCCTCCACTTT. Translated: CASSRSRTAPSSYNSPLHF.

CDR3 coding DNA: TGTGCCAGCAGCCCAGGAGGCGGGCACGAGCAGTACTTC. Residues: CASSPGGGHEQYF. V gene TRBV7-3 combines with J gene TRBJ2-7, with D tentatively TRBD2 (5 bases). With 5 bases removed from V and 5 bases from J, the gap between germline ends came to 13 bases. Germline assignment: CDR1 SGHTA and CDR2 FQGTGA. This CDR3 has 13 residues.